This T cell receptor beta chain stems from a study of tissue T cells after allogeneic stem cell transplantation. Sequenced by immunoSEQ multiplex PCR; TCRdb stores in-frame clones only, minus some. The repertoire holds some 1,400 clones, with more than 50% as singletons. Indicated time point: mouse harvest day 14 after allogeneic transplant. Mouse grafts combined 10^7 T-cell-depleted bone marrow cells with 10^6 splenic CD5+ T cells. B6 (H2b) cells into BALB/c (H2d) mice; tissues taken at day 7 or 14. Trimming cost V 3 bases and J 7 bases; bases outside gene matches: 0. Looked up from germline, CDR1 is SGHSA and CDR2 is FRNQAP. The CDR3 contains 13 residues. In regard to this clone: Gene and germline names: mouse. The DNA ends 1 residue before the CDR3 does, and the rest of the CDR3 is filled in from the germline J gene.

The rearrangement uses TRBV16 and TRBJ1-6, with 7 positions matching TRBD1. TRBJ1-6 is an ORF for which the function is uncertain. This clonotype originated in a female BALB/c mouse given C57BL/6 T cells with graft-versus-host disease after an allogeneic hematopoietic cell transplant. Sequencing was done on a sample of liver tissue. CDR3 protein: CASSLGQNSPLYF. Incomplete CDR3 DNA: TGTGCAAGCAGCTTGGGACAGAATTCGCCCCTCTAC.